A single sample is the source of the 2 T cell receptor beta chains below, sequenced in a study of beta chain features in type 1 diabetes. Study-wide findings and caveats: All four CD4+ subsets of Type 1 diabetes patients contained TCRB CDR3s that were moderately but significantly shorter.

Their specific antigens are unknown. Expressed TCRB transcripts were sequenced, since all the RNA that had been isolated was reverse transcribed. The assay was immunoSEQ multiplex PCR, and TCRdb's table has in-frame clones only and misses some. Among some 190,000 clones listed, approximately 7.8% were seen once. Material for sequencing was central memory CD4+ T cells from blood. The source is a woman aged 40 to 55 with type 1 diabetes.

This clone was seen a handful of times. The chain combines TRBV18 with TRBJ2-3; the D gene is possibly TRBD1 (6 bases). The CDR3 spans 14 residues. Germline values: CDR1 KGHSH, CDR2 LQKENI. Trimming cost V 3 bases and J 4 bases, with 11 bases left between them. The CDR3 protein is CASSPRQDPDTQYF. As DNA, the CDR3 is TGTGCCAGCTCACCCCGACAGGACCCAGATACGCAGTATTTT.

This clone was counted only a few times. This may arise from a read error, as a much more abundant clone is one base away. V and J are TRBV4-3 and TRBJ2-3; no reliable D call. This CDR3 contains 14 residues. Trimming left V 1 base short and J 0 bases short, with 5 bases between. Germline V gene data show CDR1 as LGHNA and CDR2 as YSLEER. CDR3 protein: CASSQAESTDTQYF. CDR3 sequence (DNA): TGCGCCAGCAGCCAAGCCGAGAGCACAGATACGCAGTATTTT.